One T cell receptor beta chain is described in this entry. Over chemoradiotherapy, repertoires were sampled more than once. Here immunoSEQ multiplex PCR was the method, and the copy in TCRdb shows in-frame clones only, minus some. The sample carries approximately 14,000 clones, more than 60% recorded once. Deletions cut 2 bases from V and 2 bases from J, with 9 bases between. This CDR3 region has 15 residues. Germline V CDR1 and CDR2: ENHRY, SYGVKD. This entry is derived from a study of chemoradiotherapy in HPV16-positive cancers. Overall study context: Candidate HPV-specific clones and shared TCR motifs came from a couple of HPV16-positive patients.

The chain employs TRBV10-3 and TRBJ1-4, with unresolved D. The receptor's source is a human donor with HPV-associated anogenital cancer. This sample was gathered from a patient who underwent chemoradiotherapy. The CDR3 is CAISEGGYTNEKLFF. In nucleotides, the CDR3 is TGTGCCATCAGTGAGGGCGGGTACACTAATGAAAAACTGTTTTTT.